This is a list of T cell receptor beta chains from one sample in a study of chemoradiotherapy in HPV16-positive cancers. TCRdb keeps only in-frame clones here, not all; method: immunoSEQ multiplex PCR. The table records about 6,600 clones, roughly 80% of them present only once. The specimen was tumor tissue, collected from a patient who underwent chemoradiotherapy. These receptor sequences come from a human donor with HPV-associated anogenital cancer. CDR3s include the opening cysteine and the closing phenylalanine or tryptophan. A D gene is named only where the DNA matches it firmly. Clone size is shown for a subset of rows, as once, few, many or a class of expanded clone.

V: TRBV29-1
size: -
J: TRBJ2-2
D: -
CDR3: CSVELSGALQNTGELFF
DNA: TGCAGCGTTGAGCTATCGGGGGCCTTACAGAACACCGGGGAGCTGTTTTTT

V: TRBV11-2
size: -
J: TRBJ2-3
D: -
CDR3: CASSLGSDTQYF
DNA: TGTGCCAGCAGCTTAGGCTCCGATACGCAGTATTTT

V: TRBV7-8
size: -
J: TRBJ1-1
D: TRBD1
CDR3: CASSSRRDRAYTEAFF
DNA: TGTGCCAGCAGCTCCAGGCGGGACAGGGCGTACACTGAAGCTTTCTTT

V: TRBV7-2
size: -
J: TRBJ2-1
D: -
CDR3: CASSLVATRSYNEQFF
DNA: TGTGCCAGCAGCTTAGTAGCGACTAGATCCTACAATGAGCAGTTCTTC

V: TRBV7-3
size: once
J: TRBJ2-3
D: -
CDR3: CASSLTYSTDTQYF
DNA: TGTGCCAGCAGCTTAACGTATAGCACAGATACGCAGTATTTT

V: TRBV2
size: -
J: TRBJ1-1
D: -
CDR3: CASSGRGNTEAFF
DNA: TGTGCCAGCAGTGGAAGGGGGAACACTGAAGCTTTCTTT

V: TRBV28
size: -
J: TRBJ1-2
D: -
CDR3: CASSFGYGGYTF
DNA: TGTGCCAGCAGTTTTGGTTATGGCGGCTACACCTTC

V: TRBV5-6
size: few
J: TRBJ2-3
D: TRBD1
CDR3: CASSDRDRGRYTDTQYF
DNA: TGTGCCAGCAGCGACCGGGACAGGGGGCGGTACACAGATACGCAGTATTTT

V: TRBV5-4
size: -
J: TRBJ2-7
D: -
CDR3: CASSLWQSEQYF
DNA: TGTGCCAGCAGCTTGTGGCAGTCCGAGCAGTACTTC

V: TRBV7-2
size: -
J: TRBJ2-1
D: TRBD1
CDR3: CASSSTGVYNEQFF
DNA: TGTGCCAGCAGCTCTACAGGGGTATACAATGAGCAGTTCTTC

V: TRBV15
size: -
J: TRBJ2-1
D: -
CDR3: CATSRDSSRRSGLF
DNA: TGTGCCACCAGCAGAGATTCTTCTCGGCGTTCGGGACTCTTC

V: TRBV19
size: -
J: TRBJ1-1
D: -
CDR3: CASSITGGTEAFF
DNA: TGTGCCAGTAGTATAACAGGCGGTACTGAAGCTTTCTTT

V: TRBV7-2
size: -
J: TRBJ2-7
D: -
CDR3: CASSTRDWGTEQYF
DNA: TGTGCCAGCAGCACCAGGGACTGGGGTACTGAGCAGTACTTC

V: TRBV7-8
size: -
J: TRBJ2-7
D: -
CDR3: CASSLTGVRSSYEQYF
DNA: TGTGCCAGCAGCTTAACGGGGGTTCGGAGCTCCTACGAGCAGTACTTC

V: TRBV6-5
size: few
J: TRBJ1-5
D: -
CDR3: CASSDSAPPQPQHF
DNA: TGTGCCAGCTCGGACTCGGCCCCCCCTCAGCCCCAGCATTTT

V: TRBV23-1
size: -
J: TRBJ1-1
D: -
CDR3: CASSQSRGLPSKCGGSTEAFF
DNA: TGCGCCAGCAGTCAATCTCGGGGGTTGCCCAGCAAGTGTGGGGGAAGCACTGAAGCTTTCTTT

V: TRBV6-5
size: -
J: TRBJ1-2
D: -
CDR3: CASSYGRDVFF
DNA: TGTGCCAGCAGCTACGGGAGGGACGTCTTCTTC

V: TRBV5-4
size: -
J: TRBJ1-6
D: -
CDR3: CASSKAGGSYNSPLHF
DNA: TGTGCCAGCAGTAAAGCGGGGGGCTCCTATAATTCACCCCTCCACTTT

V: TRBV5-6
size: -
J: TRBJ2-5
D: TRBD2
CDR3: CASSLLAGGRETQYF
DNA: TGTGCCAGCAGCTTACTAGCGGGGGGTAGGGAGACCCAGTACTTC

V: TRBV7-7
size: once
J: TRBJ2-1
D: TRBD1
CDR3: CASSPGGVRNEQFF
DNA: TGTGCTAGCAGTCCAGGGGGCGTAAGAAATGAGCAGTTCTTC

V: TRBV19
size: -
J: TRBJ1-1
D: -
CDR3: CASSIVPGNTEAFF
DNA: TGTGCCAGTAGTATAGTCCCTGGTAACACTGAAGCTTTCTTT

V: TRBV7-2
size: -
J: TRBJ1-1
D: -
CDR3: CASSSNMNTEAFF
DNA: TGTGCCAGCAGCTCAAACATGAACACTGAAGCTTTCTTT

V: TRBV7-3
size: -
J: TRBJ2-3
D: TRBD2
CDR3: CASSLLAGTDTQYF
DNA: TGTGCCAGCAGCCTACTAGCGGGGACAGATACGCAGTATTTT

V: TRBV4-1
size: -
J: TRBJ1-6
D: TRBD1
CDR3: CASREQGDSPLHF
DNA: TGCGCCAGCAGGGAACAGGGGGATTCACCCCTCCACTTT

V: TRBV4-3
size: -
J: TRBJ1-2
D: -
CDR3: CASSHSPSGSGSYTF
DNA: TGCGCCAGCAGCCACTCCCCTTCAGGGTCCGGGTCCTACACCTTC

V: TRBV11-2
size: -
J: TRBJ1-1
D: -
CDR3: CASSLPRQNTEAFF
DNA: TGTGCCAGCAGCTTACCTCGCCAAAACACTGAAGCTTTCTTT

V: TRBV13
size: -
J: TRBJ1-5
D: TRBD1
CDR3: CASSGRGVDRGVYSNQPQHF
DNA: TGTGCCAGCAGCGGACGAGGAGTGGACAGGGGCGTTTATAGCAATCAGCCCCAGCATTTT

V: TRBV7-7
size: -
J: TRBJ2-7
D: -
CDR3: CASSLDLDGGAQYF
DNA: TGTGCTAGCAGCTTAGACTTGGACGGAGGCGCGCAGTACTTC

V: TRBV6-6
size: -
J: TRBJ1-1
D: -
CDR3: CAPRVRGDPEAFF
DNA: TGTGCCCCCCGTGTGAGGGGAGATCCTGAAGCTTTCTTT

V: TRBV28
size: -
J: TRBJ1-1
D: -
CDR3: CASVINRDTEAFF
DNA: TGTGCCAGCGTGATTAACAGGGACACTGAAGCTTTCTTT

V: TRBV29-1
size: -
J: TRBJ2-3
D: -
CDR3: CSVERHTTTDTQYF
DNA: TGCAGCGTTGAGAGGCACACGACCACAGATACGCAGTATTTT

V: TRBV28
size: -
J: TRBJ1-5
D: -
CDR3: CASSFVAVSNQPQHF
DNA: TGTGCCAGCAGTTTTGTTGCGGTTAGCAATCAGCCCCAGCATTTT

V: TRBV18
size: -
J: TRBJ1-2
D: -
CDR3: CASSPGLRTGPRRGYTF
DNA: TGTGCCAGCTCACCTGGCCTAAGAACAGGGCCGCGGCGTGGCTACACCTTC

V: TRBV30
size: -
J: TRBJ2-3
D: -
CDR3: CACPRDMAQIRMQYF
DNA: TGTGCCTGTCCGCGGGATATGGCACAGATACGCATGCAGTATTTT

V: TRBV5-5
size: few
J: TRBJ1-2
D: TRBD1
CDR3: CASSHTQGASYGYTF
DNA: TGTGCCAGCAGCCACACCCAGGGGGCAAGCTATGGCTACACCTTC